Below, 12 T cell receptor beta chains from the same sample are listed, as sequenced in a study of early T cells in non-severe SARS-CoV-2 infection. TCRdb re-called the 5' RACE reads with MiXCR, one entry per CDR3 protein. The data show roughly 92,000 distinct CDR3 sequences, around 12% seen once. The sequenced sample was whole blood, obtained at baseline. The source is an adult who was a healthcare worker with PCR-confirmed SARS-CoV-2 infection or an uninfected control (not recorded which).

This clonotype has a handful of counts. The chain recombines TRBV3-1 with TRBJ1-4; D call uncertain. Trimming pared 2 bases from V and 2 bases from J, leaving 9 bases between. Germline loops: CDR1 LGHDT, CDR2 YNNKEL (reference sequence). This CDR3 has 15 amino acids. CDR3 amino acids: CASSQRGVTNEKLFF. Written as DNA, the CDR3 is TGTGCCAGCAGCCAACGTGGGGTTACTAATGAAAAACTGTTTTTT. The full variable domain, completed using reference TRBV3-1 and TRBJ1-4, is DTAVSQTPKYLVTQMGNDKSIKCEQNLGHDTMYWYKQDSKKFLKIMFSYNNKELIINETVPNRFSPKSPDKAHLNLHINSLELGDSAVYFCASSQRGVTNEKLFFGSGTQLSVL.

In this sample, this clonotype turned up a few times. V and J are TRBV6-2 or TRBV6-3 and TRBJ2-5, with 10 bases matching TRBD1. The V gene end was trimmed by 0 bases and the J gene end by 7 bases; junction bases not matched to a gene: 11. The germline V gene has CDR1 MNHEY and CDR2 SVGEGT. This CDR3 has 17 residues. The CDR3 DNA follows: TGTGCCAGCAGTTACTCGTCGGGACAGGGGTCGGTTGGGACCCAGTACTTC. Its translation: CASSYSSGQGSVGTQYF.

The rearrangement uses TRBV27 and TRBJ1-2, with D possibly matching TRBD1 (6 bases). CDR1 is MNHEY and CDR2 is SMNVEV in the germline V gene (reference sequence). The CDR3 covers 12 residues. Trimming took off 5 bases at V and 7 bases at J, with 11 bases between the two ends. CDR3 residues: CASSLQGVGYTF. The CDR3 DNA follows: TGTGCCAGCAGTCTACAGGGTGTTGGCTACACCTTC.

This clonotype appeared many times. The rearrangement joins TRBV28 to TRBJ1-5; TRBD1 matches at 8 bases. CDR3 length: 14 residues. V gave up 5 bases and J gave up 6 bases; unmatched junction bases: 6. Germline CDR1 reads MDHEN; CDR2 reads SYDVKM. The CDR3 nucleotides are TGTGCCAGCAGTAGTCTGACAGGGGCTCAGCCCCAGCATTTT. Residues: CASSSLTGAQPQHF.

The V gene is TRBV6-4, the J gene TRBJ2-3; D remains unclear. The CDR3 sequence is 13 residues long. Germline-derived CDR1 and CDR2 are MRHNA and SNTAGT. V lost 2 bases and J lost 4, with 7 bases in between. CDR3 DNA sequence: TGTGCCAGCAGTGACCGTCCCGCAGATACGCAGTATTTT. This encodes CASSDRPADTQYF.

The V and J genes are TRBV30 and TRBJ2-7, with 11 positions matching TRBD1. V shed 3 bases, J shed 4 bases, and the junction held 5 bases outside the gene matches. The germline gives CDR1 GTSNPN, CDR2 SVGIG (reference sequence). The CDR3 is 14 amino acids. CDR3 in amino acids: CAWSAGQGAYEQYF. In DNA, the CDR3 is TGTGCCTGGAGCGCAGGACAGGGGGCTTACGAGCAGTACTTC.

This clonotype showed up many times. This chain links TRBV9 with TRBJ1-6; possibly TRBD1 for D (5 bases). Trimming stripped 4 bases from V and 7 bases from J, with 15 bases between. CDR1 is SGDLS and CDR2 is YYNGEE in the germline V gene. The CDR3 consists of 15 residues. Written as DNA, the CDR3 is TGTGCCAGCAGCTCACTTGGGGGGAAAAATTCACCCCTCCACTTT. Translating gives CASSSLGGKNSPLHF.

This rearrangement joins TRBV3-1 to TRBJ1-1; the D gene is possibly TRBD1 (5 bases). Per germline, CDR1 LGHDT and CDR2 YNNKEL (reference sequence). This CDR3 is 14 amino acids long. V lost 4 bases to trimming and J lost 0 bases, with 9 bases between them. The chain's CDR3 is CASSRGHVNTEAFF. In nucleotides, the CDR3 is TGTGCCAGCAGCCGCGGACACGTGAACACTGAAGCTTTCTTT. Together with reference TRBV3-1 and TRBJ1-1, the CDR3 gives the full variable domain: DTAVSQTPKYLVTQMGNDKSIKCEQNLGHDTMYWYKQDSKKFLKIMFSYNNKELIINETVPNRFSPKSPDKAHLNLHINSLELGDSAVYFCASSRGHVNTEAFFGQGTRLTVV.

In its sample, this clonotype was seen a few times. The rearrangement joins TRBV3-1 to TRBJ1-2; D is ambiguous. Trimming cost V 3 bases and J 6 bases, with 5 bases left between them. Germline CDR1 LGHDT, CDR2 YNNKEL (reference sequence). The CDR3 has 11 residues. CDR3 region: CASSHIHGYTF. In DNA form, the CDR3 reads TGTGCCAGCAGCCACATCCATGGCTACACCTTC.

This clonotype was seen only a few times. The V and J genes are TRBV2 and TRBJ2-2; D unresolved. V lost 3 bases and J lost 0, with 11 bases in between. Germline CDR1 reads SNHLY; CDR2 reads FYNNEI. The CDR3 consists of 16 residues. The CDR3, as DNA: TGTGCCAGCAGTGATTTGGCTCCCACGAACACCGGGGAGCTGTTTTTT. Protein: CASSDLAPTNTGELFF.

The J gene is TRBJ1-2, the V gene TRBV2; TRBD1 agrees at 7 bases. This CDR3 is 14 amino acids long. Germline V gene data show CDR1 as SNHLY and CDR2 as FYNNEI. The J segment lost 2 bases and the V segment lost 5 bases, leaving 5 bases of the junction unmatched. CDR3 DNA: TGTGCCAGCAGTAAGGACAGGAGCAACTATGGCTACACCTTC. This translates into CASSKDRSNYGYTF.

This clonotype has ten or more counts. The rearrangement uses TRBV7-9 and TRBJ2-1; 9 nucleotides line up with TRBD1. This CDR3 spans 15 amino acids. Germline CDR1 is SEHNR and CDR2 is FQNEAQ (reference sequence). Trimming at V came to 3 bases and at J to 10 bases, leaving 10 bases not matched to a gene. The CDR3 protein is CASSFNRGRGGEQFF. The DNA of the CDR3 is TGTGCCAGCAGCTTTAACAGGGGGCGCGGAGGCGAGCAGTTCTTC.